The text below deals with one TCR beta chain. Its antigen is undetermined. This sample is drawn from a study of cytomegalovirus exposure and HLA in healthy donors. Study-level points and caveats: Compared with the roughly 670-donor mean, an Asian-associated ancestry cluster reportedly had fewer N-insertions, according to a later analysis.

The study ran its PCR with 60 Vbeta and 13 Jbeta primers. The table came from immunoSEQ multiplex PCR; TCRdb's copy has only in-frame clones and leaves some out. The sample contains over 150,000 clones, around 85% of which appear only once. The V segment lost 1 base and the J segment 0 bases; nucleotides outside the gene matches: 4. This CDR3 spans 16 amino acids. Germline-derived CDR1 and CDR2 are MDHEN and SYDVKM. This TCR came from a human donor in good health. The chain uses TRBV28 and TRBJ2-3, with TRBD1 matching over 7 bases. Sequencing input: PBMCs. The CDR3 coding sequence is TGTGCCAGCAGTTTATACGGGACAGCTAGCACAGATACGCAGTATTTT. The encoded protein is CASSLYGTASTDTQYF.